These 2 T cell receptor beta chains were all obtained from the same sample, sequenced in a study of CD4 T cells in relation to SARS-CoV-2 and coronaviruses. The repertoire was sequenced with immunoSEQ multiplex PCR; TCRdb's copy has only in-frame clones and lacks some. The data contain 60,000 or so clones, approximately 94% of them singletons. CD4+ T cells from unexposed donors were obtained before the COVID-19 pandemic (2011-2018). The sample comprised naive CD4+ T cells from PBMCs. Indicated subset: naive CD4+ T cells isolated by negative enrichment. These receptors all stem from a human donor in good health.

The chain carries TRBV28 and TRBJ2-1; TRBD1 matches 7 bases. Germline CDR1 reads MDHEN; CDR2 reads SYDVKM. The CDR3 extends over 16 amino acids. Unmatched junction bases numbered 6, after V lost 4 bases and J lost 0 bases. The CDR3: CASSSTGTNSYNEQFF. CDR3 sequence (DNA): TGTGCCAGCAGTTCGACAGGGACGAACTCCTACAATGAGCAGTTCTTC.

V gene TRBV24-1 combines with J gene TRBJ2-1; 11 nucleotides align to TRBD2. From germline, CDR1 is KGHDR and CDR2 SFDVKD. Trimming cost V 10 bases and J 6 bases; bases outside gene matches: 7. There are 14 residues in the CDR3. CDR3 in amino acids: CATSRTSGSNEQFF. The CDR3 DNA reads as TGTGCCACTTCGCGGACTAGCGGGTCCAATGAGCAGTTCTTC.